This paragraph reports one T cell receptor beta chain. The CDR3 is made up of 13 amino acids. The V gene lost 0 bases and the J gene lost 4 bases, with 6 bases spanning the gap. CDR1 MNHEY and CDR2 SVGAGI come from the germline V gene. The assay ran at deep level. Profiling relied on immunoSEQ multiplex PCR, and the TCRdb table lists in-frame clones only, not all of them. The sample includes roughly 1,600,000 clones, approximately 98.5% of them seen just once. The sample is drawn from a study of shared clonotypes between healthy human individuals. This TCR came from a man aged 30 to 39 in good health. Material for sequencing was naive CD4+ T cells sorted from blood. The subset was: CD45RA+ positively selected. The gene calls are TRBV6-5 and TRBJ1-2; D is possibly TRBD1 (5 bases). The DNA of the CDR3 is TGTGCCAGCAGTTACTCAGACAGCTATGGCTACACCTTC. Translating it yields CASSYSDSYGYTF.